This T cell receptor (beta chain) was captured in a study of T cells in Graves' hyperthyroidism and ophthalmopathy. Study results and limitations: Ophthalmopathy was model-predicted a median about 6 months pre-onset. In blood, most of the thyroid clonotypes expanded above 0.001 were also present.

In patients aged 18 to 65, hyperthyroidism was newly diagnosed, with duration under 2 months. Using over 8.5 ml of fresh peripheral blood, PBMCs were prepared. Amplification yielded TCR beta CDR3 regions, with RNA transcripts as the source. TCR CDR3 regions were first amplified by RT-PCR with HTBI primers. MiXCR, run by TCRdb on the multiplex PCR reads, gives a single entry per CDR3 protein. The sample records about 500,000 distinct CDR3 sequences, 16% being singletons. Regarding this clonotype: Antigen unknown.

The germline CDR1 and CDR2 sequences are SGHRS and YFSETQ. V was cut by 0 bases and J by 4 bases, with 10 bases left in between. The CDR3 loop spans 14 amino acids. The V and J genes are TRBV5-1 and TRBJ1-2, with TRBD1 as a possible D gene (5 bases). The clonotype was recovered from a woman younger than 35 with Graves' hyperthyroidism. Sequencing was carried out using blood. The CDR3, as DNA: TGCGCCAGCAGCTTGGCGGAGACAGTCTATGGCTACACCTTC. This codes for CASSLAETVYGYTF.